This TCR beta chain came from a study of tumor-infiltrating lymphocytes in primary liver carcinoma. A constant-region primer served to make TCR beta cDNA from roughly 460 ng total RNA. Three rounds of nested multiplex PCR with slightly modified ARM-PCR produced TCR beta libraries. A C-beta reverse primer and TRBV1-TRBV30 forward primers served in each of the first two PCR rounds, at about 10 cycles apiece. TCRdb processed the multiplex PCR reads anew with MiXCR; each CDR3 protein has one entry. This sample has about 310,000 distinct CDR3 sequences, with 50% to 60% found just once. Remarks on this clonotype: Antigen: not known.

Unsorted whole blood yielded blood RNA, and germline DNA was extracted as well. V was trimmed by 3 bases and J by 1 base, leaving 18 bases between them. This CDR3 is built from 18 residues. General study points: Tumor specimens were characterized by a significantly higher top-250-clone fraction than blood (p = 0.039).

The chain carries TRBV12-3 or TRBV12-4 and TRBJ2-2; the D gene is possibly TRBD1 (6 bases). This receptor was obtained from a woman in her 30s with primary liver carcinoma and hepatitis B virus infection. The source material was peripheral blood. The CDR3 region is CASSFFWGQSENTGELFF. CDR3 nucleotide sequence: TGTGCCAGCAGTTTTTTCTGGGGACAAAGCGAGAACACCGGGGAGCTGTTTTTT.